This T cell receptor (beta chain) is drawn from a study of vaccination effects on CD4 cells after COVID-19. The method was immunoSEQ multiplex PCR; TCRdb's version includes in-frame clones alone and lacks a portion of them. Among 70,000 to 95,000 clones listed, around four fifths were seen once. Antigen-specific CD4+ T cells were expanded (with viral peptide pools) by the ViraFEST assay ahead of sequencing. Cells that had been cultured for ten to eleven days were the source of isolated CD4+ T cells. In the vaccine recipients, nucleocapsid antibodies were negative and there was no prior SARS-CoV-2 infection. On this clone itself: Its antigen is unidentified.

Germline V CDR1 and CDR2: MDHEN, SYDVKM. The CDR3 runs to 15 residues. V was cut by 7 bases and J by 11 bases, with 24 bases left in between. Notes on the study in general: Convalescent patients were few in the study, and early post-infection timepoints were absent.

The J gene is TRBJ1-5, the V gene TRBV28; D may be TRBD1 (6 bases). The sample consisted of CD4+ T cells from PBMCs cultured with HCoV-229E spike peptides, taken before COVID-19 vaccination. This clonotype was obtained from a human donor who received a COVID-19 vaccine. The CDR3 sequence: CASNPTGQGDPAQHF. DNA for the CDR3: TGTGCCAGCAATCCGACGGGACAAGGGGATCCGGCCCAGCATTTT.